This entry is about one TCR beta chain. Its specificity is unknown. CDR1 is SGHRS, CDR2 YFSETQ, per germline. The CDR3 contains 14 residues. The entry originates in a study of cytomegalovirus exposure and HLA in healthy donors. Whole-study findings and limits: TCR beta V- and J-gene trimming was later associated with a missense DCLRE1C variant.

PCR amplification relied on 60 Vbeta primers (plus 13 Jbeta primers). The method was immunoSEQ multiplex PCR; TCRdb's version includes in-frame clones alone and lacks a portion of them. The sample holds some 200,000 clones, 85% to 90% seen once. The sample consisted of PBMCs. The origin of this receptor is a young woman in good health and CMV-seronegative. The rearrangement links TRBV5-1 to TRBJ2-5; 11 nucleotides align to TRBD1. Judging by the DNA end, TRBJ2-7 fits better; the J call may be wrong. This CDR3 is CASSGTGGSYEQYF. CDR3 nucleotides: TGCGCCAGCAGCGGGACAGGGGGCTCCTACGAGCAGTACTTC.